The 26 T cell receptor beta chains below all came from one sample that was sequenced in a study of T cells in Graves' hyperthyroidism and ophthalmopathy. Amplified TCR beta CDR3 regions derived from RNA transcripts. The HTBI set primed first-round TCR CDR3 RT-PCR. MiXCR, applied by TCRdb to the multiplex PCR reads, yields one record per CDR3 protein. The sample holds roughly 280,000 distinct CDR3 sequences, around 15% seen once. Material for sequencing was blood. Receptors originate from a woman aged 55-70 years with Graves' ophthalmopathy.

The chain couples TRBV2 to TRBJ2-5; D is undetermined. V was pared by 11 bases and J by 2 bases, with 12 bases between. CDR1 and CDR2 from the germline V gene are SNHLY and FYNNEI. The CDR3 consists of 12 residues. CDR3: CAGGRSQETQYF. CDR3 bases: TGTGCCGGTGGACGATCGCAAGAGACCCAGTACTTC.

This clonotype was picked up many times. The chain is built from TRBV20-1 and TRBJ2-1, with 11 nucleotides matching TRBD2. The CDR3 spans 15 residues. V gave up 3 bases and J gave up 3 bases; unmatched junction bases: 4. CDR1 and CDR2 from the germline V gene are DFQATT and SNEGSKA (reference sequence). The CDR3 region has the DNA TGCAGTGCTAGTGAACTAGCGGGAGTCTACAATGAGCAGTTCTTC. This sequence encodes CSASELAGVYNEQFF.

CDR3 in DNA: TGCAGTGCAACACCCATACGCTGGGGCTACGAGCAGTACTTC. Protein: CSATPIRWGYEQYF. The genes are TRBV20-1 and TRBJ2-7, with no clear D. Trimming shortened V by 6 bases and J by 3 bases, and 18 bases separated the two germline ends. Germline-derived CDR1 and CDR2 are DFQATT and SNEGSKA (reference sequence). This CDR3 region has 14 residues.

The chain has TRBV10-3 and TRBJ2-5, with 9 positions matching TRBD1. This CDR3 comprises 13 residues. Germline CDR1 reads ENHRY; CDR2 reads SYGVKD. J lost 5 bases, V lost 3 bases, and 1 base had no gene match. The CDR3, as DNA: TGTGCCATCAGTGAAGGGACAGGGGAGACCCAGTACTTC. Translating gives CAISEGTGETQYF.

This clonotype was observed a handful of times. This chain uses TRBV10-3 with TRBJ2-7; D may correspond to TRBD1 or TRBD2 (7 bases each). CDR1 is ENHRY, CDR2 SYGVKD, per germline. V was pared by 3 bases and J by 5 bases, with 11 bases between. The CDR3 has 13 residues. CDR3 in amino acids: CAISDRGGDEQYF. Written as DNA, the CDR3 is TGTGCCATCAGTGACAGGGGGGGGGACGAGCAGTACTTC.

This clonotype came up many times. The V and J genes are TRBV30 and TRBJ2-7; D not certain. Germline CDR1 reads GTSNPN; CDR2 reads SVGIG (reference sequence). The CDR3 consists of 11 residues. V dropped 3 bases and J dropped 3 bases, with 6 bases sitting between them. In DNA, the CDR3 is TGTGCCTGGAGCGATGGCTACGAGCAGTACTTC. This encodes CAWSDGYEQYF. Complete variable domain (other parts from reference TRBV30 and TRBJ2-7): SQTIHQWPATLVQPVGSPLSLECTVEGTSNPNLYWYRQAAGRGLQLLFYSVGIGQISSEVPQNLSASRPQDRQFILSSKKLLLSDSGFYLCAWSDGYEQYFGPGTRLTVT.

This clonotype was found many times. V is TRBV24-1 and J is TRBJ2-1; TRBD2 matches at 12 bases. Trimming at V came to 7 bases and at J to 5 bases, leaving 5 bases not matched to a gene. CDR3 length: 15 residues. Germline CDR1 is KGHDR and CDR2 is SFDVKD. This CDR3 is CATRGTSGRNNEQFF. DNA for the CDR3: TGTGCCACCAGAGGGACTAGCGGGCGTAACAATGAGCAGTTCTTC.

The DNA for the CDR3 is TGTGCCAGCAGCGCCGGACAGGCCTTAAACACCGGGGAGCTGTTTTTT. Encoded protein: CASSAGQALNTGELFF. The chain combines TRBV9 with TRBJ2-2; 7 nucleotides line up with TRBD1. This CDR3 is 16 amino acids long. The V gene's germline CDR1 is SGDLS and CDR2 YYNGEE. V was clipped by 3 bases and J by 2 bases; unmatched bases: 7. Full variable domain (outside the CDR3, taken from reference TRBV9 and TRBJ2-2): DSGVTQTPKHLITATGQRVTLRCSPRSGDLSVYWYQQSLDQGLQFLIQYYNGEERAKGNILERFSAQQFPDLHSELNLSSLELGDSALYFCASSAGQALNTGELFFGEGSRLTVL.

The genes are TRBV25-1 and TRBJ1-2, with D perhaps matching TRBD1 (6 bases). V dropped 4 bases and J dropped 4 bases, with 10 bases sitting between them. The germline CDR1 and CDR2 sequences are MGHDK and SYGVNS. CDR3 length: 13 amino acids. CDR3 sequence (DNA): TGTGCCAGCAGTGGGGGGGCCGGCTATGGCTACACCTTC. Amino acid sequence: CASSGGAGYGYTF.

The chain is built from TRBV4-2 and TRBJ1-4; 11 bases agree with TRBD1. This CDR3 is built from 16 residues. Trimming took 1 base from V and 5 from J; bases not matched to a gene: 3. Germline CDR1 LGHNA, CDR2 YNFKEQ. As DNA, the CDR3 is TGTGCCAGCAGCCAAGGGGACAGGGGGAACAATGAAAAACTGTTTTTT. Translation: CASSQGDRGNNEKLFF.

This clonotype was counted ten times or more. J is TRBJ1-2 and V is TRBV7-2; D is unclear. CDR1 and CDR2 from the germline V gene are SGHTA and FQGNSA. The germline V and J ends were trimmed by 5 bases and 4 bases, with 14 bases remaining between them. The CDR3 consists of 14 residues. The CDR3 nucleotides read TGTGCCAGCAGCAATTTCGGAACAGCCTATGGCTACACCTTC. Translating gives CASSNFGTAYGYTF.

This clonotype was seen ten or more times. V gene TRBV7-9 combines with J gene TRBJ1-2; D not resolved. Germline V gives CDR1 SEHNR, CDR2 FQNEAQ (reference sequence). Trimming cost V 5 bases and J 4 bases, with 11 bases left between them. The CDR3 loop spans 13 amino acids. The CDR3 DNA follows: TGTGCCAGCAGCCCCCACGCAGTCTATGGCTACACCTTC. Protein sequence: CASSPHAVYGYTF.

This clonotype came up many times. The chain couples TRBV6-1 to TRBJ1-5, with D possibly TRBD1 on 5 matching bases. The CDR3 loop spans 15 amino acids. The germline V gene has CDR1 MNHNS and CDR2 SASEGT. V lost 5 bases, J lost 7 bases, and 18 bases lay in between. CDR3 bases: TGTGCCAGCAGTCCCGGGACGGCAGTCACCCAGCCCCAGCATTTT. Residues: CASSPGTAVTQPQHF.

For this clonotype: Relative to the germline gene, one junction end is altered; a read error may explain this. The chain joins TRBV7-3 to TRBJ1-4; the match to TRBD1 covers 7 bases. CDR3 length: 13 amino acids. CDR1 and CDR2 (germline): SGHTA, FQGTGA. The CDR3 DNA is TGTGCCAGCAGCGAGGGGGCTAATGAAAAACTGTTGTTT. It specifies CASSEGANEKLLF.

V and J are TRBV5-5 and TRBJ2-5; D unclear. This CDR3 has 15 amino acids. Trimming shortened V by 4 bases and J by 2 bases, and 15 bases separated the two germline ends. Germline CDR1 reads SGHKS; CDR2 reads YYEKEE (reference sequence). The CDR3, as DNA: TGTGCCAGCAGCGATAGCCGTGTCGGTCAAGAGACCCAGTACTTC. Its translation is CASSDSRVGQETQYF.

The chain recombines TRBV27 with TRBJ2-2; tentatively, D is TRBD2 (5 bases). CDR1 is MNHEY and CDR2 is SMNVEV in the germline V gene (reference sequence). This CDR3 has 15 amino acids. V was trimmed by 7 bases and J by 7 bases, leaving 19 bases between them. The CDR3 nucleotides read TGTGCCAGCACCTCCCCGGGAAAGGTTGGCGGGGAGCTGTTTTTT. This encodes CASTSPGKVGGELFF.

Note on this clonotype: One base away lies a much larger clone, so this may be a sequencing read error. Written as DNA, the CDR3 is TGTGCCAGCAGTGACACTGGGACAGGGAATTATCAGCCCCAGCATTTT. Residues: CASSDTGTGNYQPQHF. The chain combines TRBV2 with TRBJ1-5; 9 bases line up with TRBD1. CDR1 and CDR2 (germline): SNHLY, FYNNEI. The CDR3 runs 16 residues. The ends lost 3 bases at V and 5 bases at J; junction bases unmatched: 8.

As to this clonotype: This may come from a read error, since a much larger clone is one base off. The conserved closing phenylalanine or tryptophan is absent in this CDR3, likely reflecting a read error. This rearrangement joins TRBV6-2 or TRBV6-3 to TRBJ2-3, with D uncertain. Germline-derived CDR1 and CDR2 are MNHEY and SVGEGT. The CDR3 is 13 amino acids. Trimming took 7 bases from V and 1 from J, leaving 9 bases between them. CDR3 protein: CASTQVRTDTQYL. CDR3 nucleotide sequence: TGTGCCAGCACCCAAGTGCGCACAGATACGCAGTATCTT.

V is TRBV20-1 and J is TRBJ2-3, with 10 bases lining up with TRBD1. In germline, CDR1 is DFQATT, CDR2 SNEGSKA (reference sequence). CDR3 length: 12 amino acids. Trimming took 8 bases from V and 5 from J; bases not matched to a gene: 4. CDR3 sequence reads: CSSWDRGDTQYF. The CDR3 DNA follows: TGCAGTTCTTGGGACAGGGGAGATACGCAGTATTTT.

A remark on this clonotype: A much bigger clone sits one base away, suggesting this may be a read error. The conserved closing phenylalanine or tryptophan is absent in this CDR3, likely reflecting a read error. The CDR3 sequence: CASSLGTEYEQYL. CDR3 nucleotide sequence: TGTGCCAGCAGCTTAGGGACAGAGTACGAGCAGTACCTC. The chain recombines TRBV7-3 with TRBJ2-7; 7 bases match TRBD1. The CDR3 contains 13 residues. The J segment lost 4 bases and the V segment lost 2 bases, leaving 2 bases of the junction unmatched. Germline CDR1 is SGHTA and CDR2 is FQGTGA.

The genes are TRBV30 and TRBJ2-7, with 8 bases matching TRBD2. The CDR3 sequence is 15 residues long. Germline V lookup: CDR1 GTSNPN, CDR2 SVGIG (reference sequence). J was trimmed by 4 bases and V by 0 bases; bases with no gene match: 8. The CDR3 loop reads CAWSVLAGIGYEQYF. CDR3 nucleotides: TGTGCCTGGAGTGTATTAGCGGGAATTGGGTACGAGCAGTACTTC.

The chain is built from TRBV20-1 and TRBJ1-6; 8 nucleotides line up with TRBD1. CDR1 and CDR2 from the germline V gene are DFQATT and SNEGSKA (reference sequence). V dropped 4 bases and J dropped 9; count of bases not matched to a gene: 5. CDR3 length: 13 amino acids. Here the CDR3 DNA reads TGCAGTGCTATAATACAGGGGGGTTCACCCCTCCACTTT. Amino acid sequence: CSAIIQGGSPLHF.

The rearrangement joins TRBV6-5 to TRBJ1-3; TRBD1 aligns across 9 bases. The V gene's germline CDR1 is MNHEY and CDR2 SVGAGI. The CDR3 contains 15 residues. Trimming took 0 bases from V and 4 from J; bases not matched to a gene: 1. CDR3 sequence: CASSYSGQGGNTIYF. The CDR3 bases are TGTGCCAGCAGTTACTCAGGACAGGGGGGAAACACCATATATTTT.

This clonotype has ten or more counts. The chain's CDR3 is CASSQAAGLREQYF. As DNA, the CDR3 is TGTGCCAGCAGCCAAGCTGCAGGGCTTCGAGAGCAGTACTTC. The chain uses TRBV3-1 and TRBJ2-7; maybe TRBD1 (5 bases). Between the trimmed V and J ends, which lost 1 base and 7 bases, there was a span of 14 bases. The CDR3 totals 14 residues. CDR1 LGHDT and CDR2 YNNKEL come from the germline V gene (reference sequence).

In the case of this clonotype: A much larger clone sits a single nucleotide away, making a read error possible. The J gene is TRBJ2-3, the V gene TRBV27, with D possibly matching TRBD1 (5 bases). The CDR3 totals 15 residues. V was cut by 5 bases and J by 3 bases, with 15 bases left in between. Germline assignment: CDR1 MNHEY and CDR2 SMNVEV (reference sequence). DNA for the CDR3: TGTGCCAGCAGTCCGAGGATAGGGGTAACAGATACGCAGTATTTT. It specifies CASSPRIGVTDTQYF.

The chain is built from TRBV6-1 and TRBJ2-7; the match to TRBD1 covers 11 bases. The germline V gene has CDR1 MNHNS and CDR2 SASEGT. After removal of 7 bases from V and 0 bases from J, the junction contained 8 bases not matched to a gene. The CDR3 is 16 residues long. The DNA of the CDR3 is TGTGCCAGCATTCGGGACAGGGGGTCGAGCTCCTACGAGCAGTACTTC. Protein product: CASIRDRGSSSYEQYF.